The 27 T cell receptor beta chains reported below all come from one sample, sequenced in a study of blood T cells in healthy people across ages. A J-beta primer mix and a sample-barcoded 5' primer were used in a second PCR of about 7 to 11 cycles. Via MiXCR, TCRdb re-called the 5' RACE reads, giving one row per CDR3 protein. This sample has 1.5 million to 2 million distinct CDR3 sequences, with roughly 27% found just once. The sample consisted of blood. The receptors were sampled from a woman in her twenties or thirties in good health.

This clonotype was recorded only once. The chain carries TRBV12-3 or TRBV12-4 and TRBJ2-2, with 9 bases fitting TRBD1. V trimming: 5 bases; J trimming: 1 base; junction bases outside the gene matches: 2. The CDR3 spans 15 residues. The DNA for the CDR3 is TGTGCCAGCAGTAACAGGGGGCGGAACACCGGGGAGCTGTTTTTT. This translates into CASSNRGRNTGELFF.

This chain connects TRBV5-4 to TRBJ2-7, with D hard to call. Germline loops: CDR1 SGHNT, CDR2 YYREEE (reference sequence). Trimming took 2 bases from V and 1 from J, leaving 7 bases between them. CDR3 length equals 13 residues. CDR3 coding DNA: TGTGCCAGCAGCTTCAATTGGTCCTACGAGCAGTACTTC. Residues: CASSFNWSYEQYF.

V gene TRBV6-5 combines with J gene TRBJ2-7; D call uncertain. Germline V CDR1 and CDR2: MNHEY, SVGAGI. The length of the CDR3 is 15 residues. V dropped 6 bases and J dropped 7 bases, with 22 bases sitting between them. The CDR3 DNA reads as TGTGCCAGCAGCCTGATCCCGGGTCTCGGTGGGGAGCAGTACTTC. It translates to CASSLIPGLGGEQYF.

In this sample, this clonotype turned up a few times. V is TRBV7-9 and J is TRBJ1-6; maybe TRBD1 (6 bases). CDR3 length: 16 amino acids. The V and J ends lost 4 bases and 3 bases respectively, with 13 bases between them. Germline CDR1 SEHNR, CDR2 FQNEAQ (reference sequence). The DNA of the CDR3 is TGTGCCAGCAGCTCCCAGGGGACCCGCTATAATTCACCCCTCCACTTT. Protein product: CASSSQGTRYNSPLHF.

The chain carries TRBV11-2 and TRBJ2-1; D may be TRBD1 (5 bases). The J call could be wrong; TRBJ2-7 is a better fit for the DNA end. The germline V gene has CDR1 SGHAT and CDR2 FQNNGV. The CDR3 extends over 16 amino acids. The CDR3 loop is CASSLTSDTSYNEQYF. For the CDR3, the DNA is TGTGCCAGCAGCTTAACCTCGGACACCTCCTACAATGAGCAGTACTTC.

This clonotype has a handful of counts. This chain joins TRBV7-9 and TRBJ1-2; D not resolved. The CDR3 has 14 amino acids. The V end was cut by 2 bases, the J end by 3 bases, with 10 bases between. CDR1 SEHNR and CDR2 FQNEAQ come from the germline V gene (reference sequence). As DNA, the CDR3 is TGTGCCAGCAGCTTAATCGCCGGTGACTATGGCTACACCTTC. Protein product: CASSLIAGDYGYTF.

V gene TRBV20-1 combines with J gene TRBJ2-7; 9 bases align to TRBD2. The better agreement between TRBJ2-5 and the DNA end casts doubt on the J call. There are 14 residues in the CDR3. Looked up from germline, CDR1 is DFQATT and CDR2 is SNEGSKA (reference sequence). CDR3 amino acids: CSASPGTSRETQYF. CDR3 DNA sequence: TGCAGTGCTTCCCCCGGGACTAGCCGGGAGACCCAGTACTTC.

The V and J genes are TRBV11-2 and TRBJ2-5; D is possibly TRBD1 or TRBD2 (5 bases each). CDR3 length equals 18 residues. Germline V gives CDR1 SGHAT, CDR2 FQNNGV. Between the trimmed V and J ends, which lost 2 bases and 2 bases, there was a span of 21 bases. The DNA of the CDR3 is TGTGCCAGCAGCTTATCCCCCGGCCTGGGACGCCTACAAGAGACCCAGTACTTC. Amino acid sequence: CASSLSPGLGRLQETQYF.

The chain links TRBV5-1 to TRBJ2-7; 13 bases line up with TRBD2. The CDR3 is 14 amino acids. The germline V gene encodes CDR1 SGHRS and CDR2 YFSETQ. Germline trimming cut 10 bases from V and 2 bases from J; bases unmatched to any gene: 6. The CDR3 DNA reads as TGCGCCGGCGGGACTAGCGGGGCCGCCTACGAGCAGTACTTC. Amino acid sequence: CAGGTSGAAYEQYF.

CDR3 coding DNA: TGTGCCAGCATGAGCGGGGACTACAATGAGCAGTTCTTC. Amino acid sequence: CASMSGDYNEQFF. V usage is TRBV19 and J usage is TRBJ2-1; TRBD2 agrees at 7 bases. V shed 9 bases, J shed 3 bases, and the junction held 5 bases outside the gene matches. Germline lookup yields CDR1 LNHDA and CDR2 SQIVND (reference sequence). The length of the CDR3 is 13 residues.

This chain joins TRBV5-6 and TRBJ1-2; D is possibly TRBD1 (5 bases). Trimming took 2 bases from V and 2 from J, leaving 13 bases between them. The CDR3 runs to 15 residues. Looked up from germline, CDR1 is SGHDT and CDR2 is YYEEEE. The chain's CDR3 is CASSFTDTRNYGYTF. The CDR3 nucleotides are TGTGCCAGCAGCTTCACGGACACGCGGAACTATGGCTACACCTTC.

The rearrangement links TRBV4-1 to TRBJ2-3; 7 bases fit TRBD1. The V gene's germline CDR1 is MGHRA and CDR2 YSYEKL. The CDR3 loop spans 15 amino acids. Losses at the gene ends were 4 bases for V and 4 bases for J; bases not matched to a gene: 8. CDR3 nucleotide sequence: TGCGCCAGCAGCCGACAGGGCAGCAACGCAGATACGCAGTATTTT. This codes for CASSRQGSNADTQYF.

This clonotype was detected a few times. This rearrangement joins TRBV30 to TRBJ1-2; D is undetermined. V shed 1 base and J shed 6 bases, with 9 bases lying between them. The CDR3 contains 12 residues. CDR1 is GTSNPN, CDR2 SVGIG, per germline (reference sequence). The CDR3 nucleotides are TGTGCCTGGAGTGAGGGAAATCATGGCTACACCTTC. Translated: CAWSEGNHGYTF. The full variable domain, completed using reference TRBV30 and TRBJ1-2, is SQTIHQWPATLVQPVGSPLSLECTVEGTSNPNLYWYRQAAGRGLQLLFYSVGIGQISSEVPQNLSASRPQDRQFILSSKKLLLSDSGFYLCAWSEGNHGYTFGSGTRLTVV.

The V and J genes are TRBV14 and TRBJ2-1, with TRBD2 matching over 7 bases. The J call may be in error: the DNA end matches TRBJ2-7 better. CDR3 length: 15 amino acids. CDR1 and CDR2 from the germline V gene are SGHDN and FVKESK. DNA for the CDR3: TGTGCCAGCAGCCAAGTTGCGGGAGCTTACAATGAGCAGTACTTC. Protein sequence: CASSQVAGAYNEQYF.

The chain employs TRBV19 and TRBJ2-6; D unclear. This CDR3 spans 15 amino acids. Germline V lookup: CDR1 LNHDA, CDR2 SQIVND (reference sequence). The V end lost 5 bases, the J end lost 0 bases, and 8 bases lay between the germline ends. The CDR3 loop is CASSGVLSGANVLTF. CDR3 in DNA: TGTGCCAGTAGTGGAGTCCTCTCTGGGGCCAACGTCCTGACTTTC.

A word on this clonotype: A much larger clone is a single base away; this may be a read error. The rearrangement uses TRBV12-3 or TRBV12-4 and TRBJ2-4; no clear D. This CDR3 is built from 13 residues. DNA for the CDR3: TGTGTCAGCAGATTATGGGGCAAAAACATTCAGTACTTC. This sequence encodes CVSRLWGKNIQYF.

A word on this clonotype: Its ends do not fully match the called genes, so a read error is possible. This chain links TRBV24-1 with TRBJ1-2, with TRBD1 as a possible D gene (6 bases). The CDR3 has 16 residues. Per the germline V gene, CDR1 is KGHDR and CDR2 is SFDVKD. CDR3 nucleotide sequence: TGTGCCACCAGTGAACCACGGGACACTTCTAACTATGACTACACCTTC. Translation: CATSEPRDTSNYDYTF.

Here the CDR3 DNA reads TGTGCCAGCAGCTTAGATCCGAATTCACCCCTCCACTTT. This gives the protein CASSLDPNSPLHF. The gene calls are TRBV11-2 and TRBJ1-6; no clear D gene. Trimming took 0 bases from V and 7 from J, leaving 4 bases between them. The germline CDR1 and CDR2 sequences are SGHAT and FQNNGV. The CDR3 extends over 13 amino acids.

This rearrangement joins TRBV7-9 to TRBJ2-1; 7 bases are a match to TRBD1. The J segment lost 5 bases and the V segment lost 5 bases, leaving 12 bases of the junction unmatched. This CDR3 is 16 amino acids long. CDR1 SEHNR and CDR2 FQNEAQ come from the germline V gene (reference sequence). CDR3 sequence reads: CASSVDRVALDNEQFF. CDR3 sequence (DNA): TGTGCCAGCAGCGTTGACAGGGTAGCCCTTGACAATGAGCAGTTCTTC.

As DNA, the CDR3 is TGTGCCAGCCGGACAGGGTGGGGAACTAATGAAAAACTGTTTTTT. Its protein is CASRTGWGTNEKLFF. This sequence joins TRBV19 and TRBJ1-4, with 8 bases identical to TRBD1. The CDR3 spans 15 residues. Germline V gives CDR1 LNHDA, CDR2 SQIVND (reference sequence). V trimming: 9 bases; J trimming: 1 base; junction bases outside the gene matches: 7.

The CDR3 region has the DNA TGTGCCAGCAGTGAAATCGGGACAGGGGCTTCACCCCTCCACTTT. Protein sequence: CASSEIGTGASPLHF. The gene calls are TRBV6-1 and TRBJ1-6; 10 bases fit TRBD1. Germline CDR1 reads MNHNS; CDR2 reads SASEGT. The ends lost 2 bases at V and 9 bases at J; junction bases unmatched: 4. This CDR3 is built from 15 residues.

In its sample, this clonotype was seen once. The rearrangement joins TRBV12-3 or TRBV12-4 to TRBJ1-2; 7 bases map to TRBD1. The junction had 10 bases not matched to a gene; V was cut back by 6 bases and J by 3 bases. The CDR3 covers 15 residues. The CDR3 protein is CASSSTGAKDYGYTF. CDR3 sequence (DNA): TGTGCCAGCAGCTCAACAGGGGCGAAGGACTATGGCTACACCTTC.

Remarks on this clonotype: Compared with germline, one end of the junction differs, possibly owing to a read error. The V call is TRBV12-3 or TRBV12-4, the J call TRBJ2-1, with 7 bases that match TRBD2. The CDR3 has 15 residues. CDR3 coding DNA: TGTGCCAGCAGTCGTCTAGCGGAGATTTACAATGAGCAGCTCTTC. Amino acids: CASSRLAEIYNEQLF.

CDR3 sequence (DNA): TGTGCCAGCAGCCAAGTGACAGGGTCCTCCTACAATGAGCAGTACTTC. Amino acids: CASSQVTGSSYNEQYF. V and J are TRBV3-1 and TRBJ2-4; 7 nucleotides align to TRBD1. The germline V gene has CDR1 LGHDT and CDR2 YNNKEL (reference sequence). The CDR3 consists of 16 residues. Trimming at V came to 1 base and at J to 13 bases, leaving 16 bases not matched to a gene.

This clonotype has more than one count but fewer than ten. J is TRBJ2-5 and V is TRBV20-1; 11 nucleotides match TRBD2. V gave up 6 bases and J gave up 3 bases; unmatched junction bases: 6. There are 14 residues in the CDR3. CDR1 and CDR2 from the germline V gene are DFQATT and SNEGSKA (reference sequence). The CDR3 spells CSAHPLAGEETQYF. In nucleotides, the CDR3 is TGCAGTGCACATCCACTAGCGGGGGAAGAGACCCAGTACTTC.

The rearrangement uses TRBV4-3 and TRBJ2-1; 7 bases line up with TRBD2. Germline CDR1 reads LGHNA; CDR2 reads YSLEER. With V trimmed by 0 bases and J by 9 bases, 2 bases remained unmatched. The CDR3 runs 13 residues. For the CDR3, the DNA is TGCGCCAGCAGCCAAGAAGGGGAGGGTGAGCAGTTCTTC. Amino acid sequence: CASSQEGEGEQFF.

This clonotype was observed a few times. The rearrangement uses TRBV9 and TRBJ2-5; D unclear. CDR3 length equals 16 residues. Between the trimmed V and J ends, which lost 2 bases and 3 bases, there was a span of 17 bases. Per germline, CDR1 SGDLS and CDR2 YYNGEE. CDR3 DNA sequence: TGTGCCAGCAGCGTGGGTGGGGTGGCGGTTAAAGAGACCCAGTACTTC. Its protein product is CASSVGGVAVKETQYF.